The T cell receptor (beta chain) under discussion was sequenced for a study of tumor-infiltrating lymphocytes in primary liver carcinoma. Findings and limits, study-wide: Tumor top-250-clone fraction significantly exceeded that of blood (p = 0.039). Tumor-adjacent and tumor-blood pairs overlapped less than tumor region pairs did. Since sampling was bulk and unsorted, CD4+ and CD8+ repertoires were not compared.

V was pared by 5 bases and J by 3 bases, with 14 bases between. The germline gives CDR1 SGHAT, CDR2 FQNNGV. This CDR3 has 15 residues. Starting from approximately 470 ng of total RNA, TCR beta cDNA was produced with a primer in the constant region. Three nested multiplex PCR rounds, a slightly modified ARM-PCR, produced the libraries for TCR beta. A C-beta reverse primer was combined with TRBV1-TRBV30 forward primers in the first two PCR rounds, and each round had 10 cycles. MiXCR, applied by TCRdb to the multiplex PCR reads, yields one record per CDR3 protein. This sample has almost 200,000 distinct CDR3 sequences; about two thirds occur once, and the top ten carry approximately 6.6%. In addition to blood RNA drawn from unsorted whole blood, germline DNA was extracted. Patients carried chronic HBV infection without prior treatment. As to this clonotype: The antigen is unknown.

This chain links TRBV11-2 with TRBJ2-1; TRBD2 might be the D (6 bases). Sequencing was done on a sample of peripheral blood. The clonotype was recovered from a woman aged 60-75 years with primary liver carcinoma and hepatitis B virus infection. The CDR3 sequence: CASSRDSSFYNEQFF. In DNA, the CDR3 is TGTGCCAGCAGCCGGGACTCATCATTCTACAATGAGCAGTTCTTC. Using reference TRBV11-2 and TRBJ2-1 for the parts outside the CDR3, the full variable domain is EAGVAQSPRYKIIEKRQSVAFWCNPISGHATLYWYQQILGQGPKLLIQFQNNGVVDDSQLPKDRFSAERLKGVDSTLKIQPAKLEDSAVYLCASSRDSSFYNEQFFGPGTRLTVL.